The 24 T cell receptor beta chains below come from one sample, sequenced in a study of cytomegalovirus exposure and HLA in healthy donors. Generated by immunoSEQ multiplex PCR, the TCRdb table keeps only in-frame clones and is missing some. The sample has 150,000 to 200,000 clones, roughly 86% seen once. Source material: PBMCs. The receptors originated from a man aged 18 to 29 in good health and CMV-seropositive.

The V call is TRBV7-9, the J call TRBJ2-7, with D hard to call. Trimming removed 7 bases from V and 2 bases from J, with 9 bases in between. The CDR3 has 12 residues. Looked up from germline, CDR1 is SEHNR and CDR2 is FQNEAQ (reference sequence). CDR3 loop: CASNSLAYEQYF. The DNA for the CDR3 is TGTGCCAGCAACTCGTTAGCCTACGAGCAGTACTTC.

The chain links TRBV30 to TRBJ1-3; D ambiguous. Per the germline V gene, CDR1 is GTSNPN and CDR2 is SVGIG (reference sequence). The CDR3 covers 17 residues. Between the trimmed V and J ends, which lost 0 bases and 0 bases, there was a span of 15 bases. CDR3 sequence (DNA): TGTGCCTGGAGTGTCACCTCACACAGATACTCTGGAAACACCATATATTTT. This codes for CAWSVTSHRYSGNTIYF.

The rearrangement joins TRBV27 to TRBJ2-2, with D unclear. Germline CDR1 MNHEY, CDR2 SMNVEV (reference sequence). With 3 bases removed from V and 4 bases from J, the gap between germline ends came to 3 bases. This CDR3 comprises 12 residues. For the CDR3, the DNA is TGTGCCAGCAGTTTTAGCACCGGGGAGCTGTTTTTT. It codes for CASSFSTGELFF.

The chain is built from TRBV5-6 and TRBJ1-2; tentatively, D is TRBD1 (5 bases). Germline V gives CDR1 SGHDT, CDR2 YYEEEE. The CDR3 is 13 amino acids. The V gene lost 3 bases and the J gene lost 5 bases, with 11 bases spanning the gap. Here the CDR3 reads CASSSDTPYGYTF. The CDR3 DNA is TGTGCCAGCAGCTCGGACACTCCTTATGGCTACACCTTC.

The chain couples TRBV9 to TRBJ2-3; 9 bases fit TRBD2. Trimming cost V 2 bases and J 5 bases; bases outside gene matches: 9. Germline V gene sequence: CDR1 SGDLS, CDR2 YYNGEE. The CDR3 loop spans 16 amino acids. Here the CDR3 reads CASSVDSGSVIDTQYF. CDR3 nucleotides: TGTGCCAGCAGCGTTGATAGCGGGAGTGTGATAGATACGCAGTATTTT.

The chain combines TRBV6-6 with TRBJ2-1; a weak D match, TRBD1 (6 bases). The CDR3 is made up of 12 amino acids. The V gene lost 6 bases and the J gene lost 10 bases, with 13 bases spanning the gap. Per germline, CDR1 MNHNY and CDR2 SVGAGI (reference sequence). The CDR3 DNA is TGTGCCAGCAGCACCAACAGGGTCGAGCAGTTCTTC. Its translation is CASSTNRVEQFF.

The V and J genes are TRBV5-6 and TRBJ2-3, with 9 bases matching TRBD2. The germline CDR1 and CDR2 sequences are SGHDT and YYEEEE. The CDR3 is made up of 15 amino acids. V shed 1 base, J shed 5 bases, and the junction held 5 bases outside the gene matches. CDR3 region: CASSLWAGGLDTQYF. CDR3 nucleotides: TGTGCCAGCAGCTTGTGGGCGGGAGGGCTAGATACGCAGTATTTT.

The rearrangement links TRBV19 to TRBJ2-1; 12 bases map to TRBD2. Germline CDR1 reads LNHDA; CDR2 reads SQIVND (reference sequence). V shed 3 bases, J shed 6 bases, and the junction held 3 bases outside the gene matches. This CDR3 is 15 amino acids long. The CDR3 loop is CASSIGLAGRNEQFF. CDR3 coding DNA: TGTGCCAGTAGTATTGGACTAGCGGGGCGCAATGAGCAGTTCTTC.

The chain recombines TRBV18 with TRBJ2-1; 12 bases map to TRBD2. Losses at the gene ends were 3 bases for V and 9 bases for J; bases not matched to a gene: 6. CDR1 and CDR2 from the germline V gene are KGHSH and LQKENI. The CDR3 has 15 residues. CDR3 sequence (DNA): TGTGCCAGCTCACCGACTAGCGGGAGTATATTTGAGCAGTTCTTC. As protein: CASSPTSGSIFEQFF.

The genes are TRBV2 and TRBJ2-7; 10 bases map to TRBD1. In germline, CDR1 is SNHLY, CDR2 FYNNEI. The CDR3 is made up of 14 amino acids. With 4 bases clipped from V and 3 bases from J, the junction kept 3 bases outside the gene matches. In nucleotides, the CDR3 is TGTGCCAGCAGTGCGGGACAGGGGTTCTACGAGCAGTACTTC. This sequence encodes CASSAGQGFYEQYF.

This clone appeared a single time. The CDR3 region is CASSQDRILDRGHTEAFF. The CDR3 nucleotides are TGCGCCAGCAGCCAAGACCGGATTTTAGACAGGGGGCACACTGAAGCTTTCTTT. V usage is TRBV4-1 and J usage is TRBJ1-1; 10 bases fit TRBD1. This CDR3 contains 18 residues. V lost 0 bases, J lost 3 bases, and 10 bases stayed unmatched. Germline V gene lookup returns CDR1 MGHRA and CDR2 YSYEKL.

This clone was observed a single time. The J gene is TRBJ2-7, the V gene TRBV19, with TRBD2 matching over 9 bases. Per the germline V gene, CDR1 is LNHDA and CDR2 is SQIVND (reference sequence). The junction had 2 bases not matched to a gene; V was cut back by 3 bases and J by 2 bases. This CDR3 is built from 14 residues. CDR3 nucleotide sequence: TGTGCCAGTAGTATGGCTAGCGGGACCTACGAGCAGTACTTC. It translates to CASSMASGTYEQYF.

This clone was observed once. This chain links TRBV4-2 with TRBJ2-2, with 9 positions matching TRBD1. The ends lost 4 bases at V and 0 bases at J; junction bases unmatched: 3. The CDR3 totals 16 residues. Per germline, CDR1 LGHNA and CDR2 YNFKEQ. The CDR3 sequence is CASSRRQGANTGELFF. The DNA of the CDR3 is TGTGCCAGCAGCCGTAGACAGGGGGCGAACACCGGGGAGCTGTTTTTT.

This chain connects TRBV2 to TRBJ2-3, with 8 bases fitting TRBD2. This CDR3 spans 16 amino acids. Germline-derived CDR1 and CDR2 are SNHLY and FYNNEI. V was pared by 5 bases and J by 3 bases, with 10 bases of the junction left unmatched. The CDR3 nucleotides are TGTGCCAGCAGTCCTACCCCGACTAGCGAAACAGATACGCAGTATTTT. This codes for CASSPTPTSETDTQYF.

The rearrangement uses TRBV7-6 and TRBJ2-1, with D maybe TRBD2 (7 bases). The CDR3 totals 14 residues. In germline, CDR1 is SGHVS, CDR2 FNYEAQ. Deletions cut 7 bases from V and 9 bases from J, with 19 bases between. The CDR3 coding sequence is TGTGCCAGCACCGGTCTGGGGGGAGGGGGTGAGCAGTTCTTC. It yields the protein CASTGLGGGGEQFF.

J is TRBJ1-2 and V is TRBV5-1; no reliable D call. Germline CDR1 and CDR2: SGHRS and YFSETQ. The ends were cut back, 3 bases at V and 4 bases at J, with 13 bases in the middle. This CDR3 has 14 residues. CDR3 nucleotide sequence: TGCGCCAGCAGCTCCCTACTGGGCAGCTATGGCTACACCTTC. Protein product: CASSSLLGSYGYTF.

This clone was seen just once. The chain employs TRBV2 and TRBJ1-5; TRBD1 matches 9 bases. This CDR3 is built from 14 residues. V trimming: 5 bases; J trimming: 7 bases; junction bases outside the gene matches: 6. Germline assignment: CDR1 SNHLY and CDR2 FYNNEI. CDR3 in amino acids: CASSPDRGNQPQHF. Here the CDR3 DNA reads TGTGCCAGCAGTCCCGACAGGGGGAACCAGCCCCAGCATTTT.

This chain connects TRBV7-9 to TRBJ2-3; tentative D call: TRBD1 (6 bases). The CDR3 extends over 12 amino acids. Germline V CDR1 and CDR2: SEHNR, FQNEAQ (reference sequence). Trimming took 8 bases from V and 2 from J, leaving 8 bases between them. CDR3 in DNA: TGTGCCAGCCAGGGGTCCACAGATACGCAGTATTTT. As protein: CASQGSTDTQYF.

The chain is built from TRBV28 and TRBJ2-3, with TRBD1 matching over 9 bases. With V trimmed by 2 bases and J by 3 bases, 6 bases remained unmatched. The CDR3 is 16 residues long. Germline V gives CDR1 MDHEN, CDR2 SYDVKM. This CDR3 is CASSLRDRALTDTQYF. CDR3 in DNA: TGTGCCAGCAGTTTACGGGACAGGGCGTTAACAGATACGCAGTATTTT.

The chain carries TRBV19 and TRBJ2-2; the D gene is possibly TRBD2 (6 bases). V gave up 6 bases and J gave up 6 bases, with 20 bases separating them. The CDR3 totals 16 residues. CDR1 and CDR2 (germline): LNHDA, SQIVND (reference sequence). The CDR3 protein is CASRGDSMGSPGELFF. The CDR3 DNA follows: TGTGCCAGTAGGGGGGACTCCATGGGGTCCCCCGGGGAGCTGTTTTTT. The variable domain in full, with the rest retrieved from reference TRBV19 and TRBJ2-2, is DGGITQSPKYLFRKEGQNVTLSCEQNLNHDAMYWYRQDPGQGLRLIYYSQIVNDFQKGDIAEGYSVSREKKESFPLTVTSAQKNPTAFYLCASRGDSMGSPGELFFGEGSRLTVL.

The V call is TRBV9, the J call TRBJ2-1; D unresolved. This CDR3 contains 14 residues. V lost 4 bases to trimming and J lost 4 bases, with 12 bases between them. The V gene's germline CDR1 is SGDLS and CDR2 YYNGEE. As DNA, the CDR3 is TGTGCCAGCAGCCCCCGGCGCGGATACAATGAGCAGTTCTTC. Translated, it gives CASSPRRGYNEQFF. Full variable domain (remainder filled in from reference TRBV9 and TRBJ2-1): DSGVTQTPKHLITATGQRVTLRCSPRSGDLSVYWYQQSLDQGLQFLIQYYNGEERAKGNILERFSAQQFPDLHSELNLSSLELGDSALYFCASSPRRGYNEQFFGPGTRLTVL.

The chain links TRBV29-1 to TRBJ2-5; 14 bases are a match to TRBD2. The CDR3 contains 13 residues. The V segment lost 6 bases and the J segment 5 bases; nucleotides outside the gene matches: 2. Germline-derived CDR1 and CDR2 are SQVTM and ANQGSEA. As DNA, the CDR3 is TGCAGCGTCAGACTAGCGGGGGGGGAGACCCAGTACTTC. Its protein is CSVRLAGGETQYF.

The chain is built from TRBV13 and TRBJ1-1; tentatively, D is TRBD1 (6 bases). The V and J ends lost 9 bases and 4 bases respectively, with 9 bases between them. The CDR3 consists of 11 residues. Germline values: CDR1 PRHDT, CDR2 FYEKMQ (reference sequence). This CDR3 reads CARRQVTEAFF. DNA for the CDR3: TGTGCCAGGAGACAGGTCACTGAAGCTTTCTTT. The entire variable domain, with the rest obtained from reference TRBV13 and TRBJ1-1, is as follows: AAGVIQSPRHLIKEKRETATLKCYPIPRHDTVYWYQQGPGQDPQFLISFYEKMQSDKGSIPDRFSAQQFSDYHSELNMSSLELGDSALYFCARRQVTEAFFGQGTRLTVV.

This sequence joins TRBV5-1 and TRBJ2-1; TRBD1 aligns across 9 bases. The CDR3 is made up of 14 amino acids. Germline V lookup: CDR1 SGHRS, CDR2 YFSETQ. The V segment lost 4 bases and the J segment 6 bases; nucleotides outside the gene matches: 5. The chain's CDR3 is CASSPGQGGNEQFF. In nucleotides, the CDR3 is TGCGCCAGCAGCCCGGGACAGGGTGGCAATGAGCAGTTCTTC. Using reference TRBV5-1 and TRBJ2-1 for the parts outside the CDR3, the full variable domain is KAGVTQTPRYLIKTRGQQVTLSCSPISGHRSVSWYQQTPGQGLQFLFEYFSETQRNKGNFPGRFSGRQFSNSRSEMNVSTLELGDSALYLCASSPGQGGNEQFFGPGTRLTVL.